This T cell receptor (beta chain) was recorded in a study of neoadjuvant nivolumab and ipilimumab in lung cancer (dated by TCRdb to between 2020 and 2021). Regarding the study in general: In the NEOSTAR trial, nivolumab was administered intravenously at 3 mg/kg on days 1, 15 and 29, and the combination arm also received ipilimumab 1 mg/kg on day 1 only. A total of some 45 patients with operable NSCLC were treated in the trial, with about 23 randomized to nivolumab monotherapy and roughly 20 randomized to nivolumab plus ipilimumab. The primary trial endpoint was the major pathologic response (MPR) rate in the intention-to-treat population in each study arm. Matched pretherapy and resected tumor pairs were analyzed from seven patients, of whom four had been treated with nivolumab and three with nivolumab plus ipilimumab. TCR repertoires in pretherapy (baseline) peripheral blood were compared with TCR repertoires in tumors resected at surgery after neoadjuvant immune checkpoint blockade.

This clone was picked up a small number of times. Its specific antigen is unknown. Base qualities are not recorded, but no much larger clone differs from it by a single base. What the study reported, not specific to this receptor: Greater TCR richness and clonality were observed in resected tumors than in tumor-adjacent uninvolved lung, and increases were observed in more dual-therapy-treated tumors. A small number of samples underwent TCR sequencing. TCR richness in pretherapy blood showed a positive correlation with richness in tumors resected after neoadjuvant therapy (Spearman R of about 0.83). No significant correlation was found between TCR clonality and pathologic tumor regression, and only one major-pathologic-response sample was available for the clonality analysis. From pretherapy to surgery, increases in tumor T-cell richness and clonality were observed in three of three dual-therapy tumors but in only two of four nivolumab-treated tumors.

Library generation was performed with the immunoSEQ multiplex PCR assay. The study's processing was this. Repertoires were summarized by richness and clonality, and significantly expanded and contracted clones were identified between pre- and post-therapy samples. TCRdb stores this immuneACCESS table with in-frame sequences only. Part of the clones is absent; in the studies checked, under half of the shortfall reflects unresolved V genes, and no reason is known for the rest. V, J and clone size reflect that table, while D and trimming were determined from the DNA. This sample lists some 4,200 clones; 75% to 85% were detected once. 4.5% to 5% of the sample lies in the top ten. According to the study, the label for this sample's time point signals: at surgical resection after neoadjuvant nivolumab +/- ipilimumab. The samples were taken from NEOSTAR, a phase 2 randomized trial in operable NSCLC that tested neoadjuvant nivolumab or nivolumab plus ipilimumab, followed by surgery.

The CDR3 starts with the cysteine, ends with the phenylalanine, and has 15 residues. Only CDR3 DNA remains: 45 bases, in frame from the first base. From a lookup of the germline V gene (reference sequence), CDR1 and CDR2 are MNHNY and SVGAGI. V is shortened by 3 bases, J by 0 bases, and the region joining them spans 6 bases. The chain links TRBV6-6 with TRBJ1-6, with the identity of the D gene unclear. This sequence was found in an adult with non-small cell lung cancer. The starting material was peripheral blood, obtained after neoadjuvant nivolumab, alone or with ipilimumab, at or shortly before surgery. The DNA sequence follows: TGTGCCAGCAGTTATGAGAGCTCCTATAATTCACCCCTCCACTTT. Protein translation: CASSYESSYNSPLHF.